This record looks at one TCR beta chain sequence and its context. The length of the CDR3 is 13 residues. Germline V gene data show CDR1 as SGDLS and CDR2 as YYNGEE. Trimming took off 4 bases at V and 7 bases at J, with 9 bases between the two ends. The data were taken from a study of blood T cells in healthy people across ages. A second roughly 6 to 12 cycle PCR used barcoded and J-beta primers. TCRdb recomputed calls from the 5' RACE reads with MiXCR, one row per CDR3 protein. The sample carries hundreds of thousands of distinct CDR3 sequences, roughly 50% recorded once. Total RNA extraction produced at least 5.5 micrograms (per sample) for the study.

This clonotype was sampled from a man between 60 and 75 years old in good health. The chain carries TRBV9 and TRBJ1-6; D is unresolved. The source material was blood. The DNA of the CDR3 is TGTGCCAGCAGCCAAGACGGGAATTCACCCCTCCACTTT. It specifies CASSQDGNSPLHF.